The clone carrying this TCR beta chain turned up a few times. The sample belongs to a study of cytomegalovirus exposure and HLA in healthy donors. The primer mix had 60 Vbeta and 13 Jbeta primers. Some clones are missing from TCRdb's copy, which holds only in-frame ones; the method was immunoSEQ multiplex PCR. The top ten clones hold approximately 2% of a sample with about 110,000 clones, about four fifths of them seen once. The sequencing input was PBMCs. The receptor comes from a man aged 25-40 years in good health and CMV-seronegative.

CDR3: CASRDLGLAPKGQFF. The CDR3 DNA sequence: TGTGCCAGCAGGGATCTGGGGCTAGCGCCTAAGGGGCAGTTCTTC. The chain uses TRBV2 and TRBJ2-1; the D gene is possibly TRBD2 (6 bases). V gave up 6 bases and J gave up 12 bases, with 24 bases separating them. The CDR3 extends over 15 amino acids. The germline CDR1 and CDR2 sequences are SNHLY and FYNNEI. Full variable domain (remainder filled in from reference TRBV2 and TRBJ2-1): EPEVTQTPSHQVTQMGQEVILRCVPISNHLYFYWYRQILGQKVEFLVSFYNNEISEKSEIFDDQFSVERPDGSNFTLKIRSTKLEDSAMYFCASRDLGLAPKGQFFGPGTRLTVL.